The 14 T cell receptor beta chains listed next were all sequenced from one sample in a study of Graves' ophthalmopathy and Graves' hyperthyroidism (dated by TCRdb to about 2018). Sequencer: Illumina HiSeq 2000. TCR beta CDR3 regions were amplified from RNA transcripts for repertoire sequencing. HTBI primers and the Qiagen OneStep RT-PCR kit were used in a first-round RT-PCR, which was followed by a second-round multiplex PCR, size selection and purification. TCRdb took the public reads, trimmed them with fastp at Q25, ran MiXCR for clone calling and kept in-frame beta chains. Merged by CDR3 protein, the rows form single entries marked with the most common genes and DNA. This sample has just over 600,000 distinct CDR3 sequences in its table, and roughly 20% of those were observed once. The ten largest clones represent approximately 7.7% of the sample. The material sequenced was peripheral blood. These receptors were collected from a woman under 30 with stable Graves' hyperthyroidism. Some clones in this sample may be carry-over from other donors' samples. Donor details come from another sample of the same person, matched by shared clones.

This clonotype has at least ten counts. The J gene is TRBJ1-1, the V gene TRBV7-6; tentatively, D is TRBD1 (5 bases). V lost 10 bases to trimming and J lost 4 bases, with 16 bases between them. The germline V gene has CDR1 SGHVS and CDR2 FNYEAQ. The CDR3 totals 13 residues. The DNA for the CDR3 is TGTGCCACCAAACAGGATTTGGCCACTGAAGCTTTCTTT. Translated, it gives CATKQDLATEAFF.

Remarks on this clonotype: The junction departs from the called germline gene at one end, perhaps through a read error. The chain joins TRBV5-1 to TRBJ1-2, with D possibly matching TRBD1 (5 bases). This CDR3 comprises 13 residues. Per the germline V gene, CDR1 is SGHRS and CDR2 is YFSETQ. The DNA of the CDR3 is TGTGCCAGCAGGGAGGGCACTAACTATGGCTACAGCTTC. Translated, it gives CASREGTNYGYSF.

This clonotype was seen just once. The genes are TRBV28 and TRBJ1-5; the match to TRBD1 covers 7 bases. Germline V gene data show CDR1 as MDHEN and CDR2 as SYDVKM. V shed 5 bases, J shed 6 bases, and the junction held 10 bases outside the gene matches. This CDR3 has 15 amino acids. In DNA form, the CDR3 reads TGTGCCAGCAGTCCCCAACAGGGGTCGGGTCAGCCCCAGCATTTT. It translates to CASSPQQGSGQPQHF.

This clonotype was observed many times. CDR3 amino acids: CAWSWAFF. CDR3 DNA: TGTGCCTGGAGTTGGGCTTTCTTT. The gene calls are TRBV30 and TRBJ1-1; D not resolved. Germline CDR1 and CDR2: GTSNPN and SVGIG (reference sequence). The CDR3 sequence is 8 residues long. V shed 2 bases and J shed 11 bases, with 3 bases lying between them.

V and J are TRBV19 and TRBJ1-5; no clear D. There are 15 residues in the CDR3. Germline V gives CDR1 LNHDA, CDR2 SQIVND (reference sequence). The germline V and J ends were trimmed by 2 bases and 0 bases, with 8 bases remaining between them. For the CDR3, the DNA is TGTGCCAGTAGTATATCGGGGAATAGCAATCAGCCCCAGCATTTT. Translation gives CASSISGNSNQPQHF.

This clonotype turned up a few times. The chain couples TRBV29-1 to TRBJ2-5, with TRBD1 matching 8 bases. V shed 6 bases and J 4 bases; nucleotides not matched to a gene: 10. Germline V gene sequence: CDR1 SQVTM, CDR2 ANQGSEA. There are 14 residues in the CDR3. The CDR3: CSVGTGLLGETQYF. The CDR3 coding sequence is TGCAGCGTCGGGACAGGCCTGCTGGGAGAGACCCAGTACTTC.

The chain recombines TRBV7-2 with TRBJ1-2, with a tentative D call TRBD1 (6 bases). CDR1 and CDR2 (germline): SGHTA, FQGNSA. V was shortened by 5 bases and J by 7 bases, with 17 bases between the two germline ends. This CDR3 has 14 residues. The CDR3 spells CASSPSGGRGGYTF. CDR3 nucleotide sequence: TGTGCCAGCAGCCCTAGTGGGGGGCGGGGTGGCTACACCTTC.

The J gene is TRBJ2-5, the V gene TRBV12-3 or TRBV12-4; 10 bases map to TRBD1. This CDR3 contains 17 residues. The ends lost 4 bases at V and 4 bases at J; junction bases unmatched: 12. The DNA of the CDR3 is TGTGCCAGCAGTTCAGCGTCCGGGACAGGGGTAGGAGAGACCCAGTACTTC. Its protein product is CASSSASGTGVGETQYF.

This clonotype was found many times. The gene calls are TRBV5-1 and TRBJ1-1; D is uncertain. Per the germline V gene, CDR1 is SGHRS and CDR2 is YFSETQ. Trimming shortened V by 4 bases and J by 8 bases, and 12 bases separated the two germline ends. This CDR3 region has 12 residues. The CDR3 reads CASSPGGREAFF. The DNA of the CDR3 is TGCGCCAGCAGCCCCGGTGGCAGGGAAGCTTTCTTT.

J is TRBJ2-7 and V is TRBV30; 10 positions agree with TRBD1. Trimming at V came to 3 bases and at J to 6 bases, leaving 5 bases not matched to a gene. Per the germline V gene, CDR1 is GTSNPN and CDR2 is SVGIG (reference sequence). The CDR3 totals 13 residues. The CDR3 sequence is CAWSEGQGPEQYF. The DNA of the CDR3 is TGTGCCTGGAGCGAGGGACAGGGGCCCGAGCAGTACTTC.

There are many counts of this clonotype. The rearrangement uses TRBV25-1 and TRBJ2-2; D gene uncertain. V was pared by 8 bases and J by 7 bases, with 14 bases between. The CDR3 runs to 13 residues. Germline assignment: CDR1 MGHDK and CDR2 SYGVNS. The CDR3 DNA reads as TGTGCCAGCTCCTTGGGCTTGGACGGGGAGCTGTTTTTT. As protein: CASSLGLDGELFF. The full variable domain, rest sourced from reference TRBV25-1 and TRBJ2-2, is EADIYQTPRYLVIGTGKKITLECSQTMGHDKMYWYQQDPGMELHLIHYSYGVNSTEKGDLSSESTVSRIRTEHFPLTLESARPSHTSQYLCASSLGLDGELFFGEGSRLTVL.

There are many counts of this clonotype. The rearrangement links TRBV20-1 to TRBJ2-5; D is uncertain. CDR1 and CDR2 from the germline V gene are DFQATT and SNEGSKA (reference sequence). The V end lost 1 base, the J end lost 3 bases, and 15 bases lay between the germline ends. This CDR3 is 15 amino acids long. The CDR3 sequence: CSARVGRPIEETQYF. The CDR3 DNA reads as TGCAGTGCTAGAGTGGGAAGACCCATAGAAGAGACCCAGTACTTC.

In its sample, this clonotype was seen many times. V is TRBV12-3 or TRBV12-4 and J is TRBJ1-5; D ambiguous. The CDR3 has 15 amino acids. V was cut by 6 bases and J by 5 bases, with 17 bases left in between. CDR3 residues: CASSLRHWPYQPQHF. The CDR3 DNA is TGTGCCAGCAGCCTCCGGCATTGGCCCTATCAGCCCCAGCATTTT.

This rearrangement joins TRBV5-1 to TRBJ2-7, with D possibly TRBD2 on 5 matching bases. There are 17 residues in the CDR3. Per the germline V gene, CDR1 is SGHRS and CDR2 is YFSETQ. With 2 bases removed from V and 6 bases from J, the gap between germline ends came to 24 bases. The CDR3 sequence: CASSFRYGGLGLGEQYF. CDR3 DNA: TGCGCCAGCAGCTTTCGCTACGGCGGTTTAGGACTTGGCGAGCAGTACTTC.